What follows are 24 T cell receptor beta chains derived from one specimen sequenced in a study of T cells expressing NK-cell markers. TCRdb re-called the 5' RACE reads and shows each CDR3 protein once, DNA omitted. The listing records about 380,000 distinct CDR3 sequences. The sample consisted of blood T cells: a sorted CD56 or NKG2C T cell subset, CD4+ or CD8+ T cells, or bulk PBMC T cells (not recorded which). These receptor sequences come from a man aged 18-75 years in good health.

The V call is TRBV27, the J call TRBJ2-5; TCRdb indicates TRBD2, and absent DNA this call remains unverified. This CDR3 contains 16 residues. Germline-derived CDR1 and CDR2 are MNHEY and SMNVEV (reference sequence). CDR3 residues: CASRVSWRGGLETQYF.

The V and J genes are TRBV5-1 and TRBJ2-5; TCRdb gives TRBD2 as the D gene, but with no DNA this cannot be confirmed. The CDR3 has 14 residues. Per the germline V gene, CDR1 is SGHRS and CDR2 is YFSETQ. Here the CDR3 reads CATTSGGSQETQYF.

The chain has TRBV18 and TRBJ2-7; with no DNA, the TCRdb D assignment of TRBD1 cannot be verified. The germline gives CDR1 KGHSH, CDR2 LQKENI. This CDR3 spans 17 amino acids. CDR3 region: CASSPGRGQGKSYEQYF.

This chain connects TRBV28 to TRBJ2-5; the D call from TCRdb, TRBD1, cannot be confirmed without DNA. This CDR3 has 13 residues. The germline V gene has CDR1 MDHEN and CDR2 SYDVKM. The CDR3 region is CASRSTGRETQYF.

This rearrangement joins TRBV18 to TRBJ1-1. CDR1 and CDR2 from the germline V gene are KGHSH and LQKENI. CDR3 size: 14 residues. CDR3 protein: CASSTGGQNTEAFF.

The chain recombines TRBV5-6 with TRBJ2-1; TCRdb picks TRBD1, but there is no DNA to check that call. Looked up from germline, CDR1 is SGHDT and CDR2 is YYEEEE. The CDR3 spans 16 residues. CDR3 protein: CASSFQDRVGERGQFF.

The V and J genes are TRBV3-1 and TRBJ1-2; TCRdb indicates TRBD1, and absent DNA this call remains unverified. There are 12 residues in the CDR3. The germline V gene encodes CDR1 LGHDT and CDR2 YNNKEL (reference sequence). The CDR3 spells CATFGGVYGYTF.

The rearrangement joins TRBV20-1 to TRBJ1-1. This CDR3 has 13 residues. Germline V lookup: CDR1 DFQATT, CDR2 SNEGSKA (reference sequence). This CDR3 reads CSTSDWTNTEAFF.

The chain carries TRBV10-3 and TRBJ1-5; TCRdb lists TRBD1, though no DNA is available to test this call. Germline V gene data show CDR1 as ENHRY and CDR2 as SYGVKD. The CDR3 length is 11 residues. Here the CDR3 reads CAISDTGAQHF.

V and J are TRBV20-1 and TRBJ1-2. CDR3 length equals 12 residues. CDR1 and CDR2 (germline): DFQATT, SNEGSKA (reference sequence). The CDR3 here is CSASAGAYGYTF.

The chain recombines TRBV6-1 with TRBJ2-3; TCRdb selects TRBD1, and the lack of DNA leaves this call unchecked. From germline, CDR1 is MNHNS and CDR2 SASEGT. The CDR3 contains 15 residues. The CDR3 loop reads CASSEHRADSSTQYF.

The chain recombines TRBV12-3 or TRBV12-4 with TRBJ2-4. This CDR3 is 17 amino acids long. The CDR3 sequence: CASSLVMQNLAKNIQYF.

J is TRBJ1-5 and V is TRBV7-2; TCRdb lists TRBD1, though no DNA is available to test this call. This CDR3 comprises 12 residues. Germline V CDR1 and CDR2: SGHTA, FQGNSA. Here the CDR3 reads CASSLVGGYQHF.

The CDR3 loop is CASSLDPITDEQYF. V usage is TRBV5-1 and J usage is TRBJ2-7. Germline CDR1 SGHRS, CDR2 YFSETQ. The CDR3 sequence is 14 residues long. The variable domain in full, completed from reference TRBV5-1 and TRBJ2-7, reads KAGVTQTPRYLIKTRGQQVTLSCSPISGHRSVSWYQQTPGQGLQFLFEYFSETQRNKGNFPGRFSGRQFSNSRSEMNVSTLELGDSALYLCASSLDPITDEQYFGPGTRLTVT.

V and J are TRBV20-1 and TRBJ2-7; lacking DNA, the TRBD2 call made by TCRdb goes unchecked. Germline CDR1 and CDR2: DFQATT and SNEGSKA (reference sequence). The CDR3 runs to 14 residues. Here the CDR3 reads CSAHSLAGMGEQYF.

CDR3 protein: CASSAGPEAYNEQFF. This chain connects TRBV5-1 to TRBJ2-1; the TRBD2 assignment by TCRdb is unverifiable without DNA. Germline-derived CDR1 and CDR2 are SGHRS and YFSETQ. The CDR3 contains 15 residues.

The rearrangement joins TRBV7-9 to TRBJ1-3; no DNA is available, so the TRBD1 call from TCRdb remains unchecked. Per the germline V gene, CDR1 is SEHNR and CDR2 is FQNEAQ (reference sequence). The CDR3 covers 14 residues. CDR3 sequence: CASSPVGVGNTIYF.

The chain joins TRBV20-1 to TRBJ1-3; TCRdb outputs TRBD1, but without DNA this stays unchecked. The germline V gene has CDR1 DFQATT and CDR2 SNEGSKA (reference sequence). The CDR3 spans 12 residues. The CDR3 is CSARTVGNTIYF.

The V call is TRBV6-1, the J call TRBJ2-1; TCRdb lists TRBD1, though no DNA is available to test this call. The CDR3 sequence is 14 residues long. Germline V lookup: CDR1 MNHNS, CDR2 SASEGT. The CDR3 protein is CASSRDRVGNEQFF.

V and J are TRBV6-1 and TRBJ1-5; the D call of TRBD1 rests on TCRdb alone, since no DNA is present to check it. Germline assignment: CDR1 MNHNS and CDR2 SASEGT. The CDR3 is 15 amino acids. The CDR3 sequence is CASSVVPQSNQPQHF.

The chain couples TRBV15 to TRBJ2-5; TCRdb picks TRBD1, but there is no DNA to check that call. The germline V gene encodes CDR1 LNHNV and CDR2 YYDKDF (reference sequence). The CDR3 sequence is 16 residues long. CDR3 in amino acids: CATSRTRSTGSGAQYF.

This chain connects TRBV18 to TRBJ1-1; the D call from TCRdb, TRBD1, cannot be confirmed without DNA. Germline-derived CDR1 and CDR2 are KGHSH and LQKENI. CDR3 length: 16 amino acids. This CDR3 reads CASSPGQGAGNTEAFF. Based on the CDR3 plus reference TRBV18 and TRBJ1-1, the full variable domain is NAGVMQNPRHLVRRRGQEARLRCSPMKGHSHVYWYRQLPEEGLKFMVYLQKENIIDESGMPKERFSAEFPKEGPSILRIQQVVRGDSAAYFCASSPGQGAGNTEAFFGQGTRLTVV.

The chain employs TRBV6-2 or TRBV6-3 and TRBJ2-1. In germline, CDR1 is MNHEY, CDR2 SVGEGT. The CDR3 spans 15 residues. CDR3 residues: CASSYSRRNLNEQFF.

The chain employs TRBV6-5 and TRBJ2-3; TCRdb designates TRBD2, a call that cannot be tested without DNA. CDR1 is MNHEY, CDR2 SVGAGI, per germline. The CDR3 length is 17 residues. The CDR3 loop is CASSYSGLAGNTDTQYF.